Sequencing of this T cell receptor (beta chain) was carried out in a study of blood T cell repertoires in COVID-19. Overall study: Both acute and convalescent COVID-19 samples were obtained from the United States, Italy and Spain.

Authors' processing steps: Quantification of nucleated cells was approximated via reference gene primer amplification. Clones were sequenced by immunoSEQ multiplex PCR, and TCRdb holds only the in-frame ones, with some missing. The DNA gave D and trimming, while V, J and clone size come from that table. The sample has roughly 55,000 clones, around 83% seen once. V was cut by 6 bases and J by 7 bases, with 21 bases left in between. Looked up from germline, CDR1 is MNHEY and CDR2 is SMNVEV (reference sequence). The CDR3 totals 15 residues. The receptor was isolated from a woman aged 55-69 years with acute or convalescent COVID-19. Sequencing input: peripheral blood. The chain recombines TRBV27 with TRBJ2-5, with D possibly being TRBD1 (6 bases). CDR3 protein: CASRTEGATGGTQYF. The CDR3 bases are TGTGCCAGCAGAACCGAGGGAGCGACAGGCGGGACCCAGTACTTC.